This record looks at one TCR beta chain sequence and its context. No antigen is known for it. The sample originates from a study of cytomegalovirus exposure and HLA in healthy donors. V dropped 5 bases and J dropped 5 bases, with 19 bases sitting between them. In germline, CDR1 is SEHNR, CDR2 FQNEAQ (reference sequence). The CDR3 loop spans 15 amino acids. The primer mix had 60 Vbeta and 13 Jbeta primers. TCRdb's copy holds only in-frame clones and misses some; the assay was immunoSEQ multiplex PCR. This sample has 110,000 to 150,000 clones, with 70% to 85% found just once. Findings of the study overall: Associated with cytomegalovirus, according to the listing, were 150 to 200 TCR beta chains. It was taken for granted in presence/absence analyses that sequencing depth across donors was roughly uniform.

This sequence originates from a woman in her forties or fifties in good health and CMV-seropositive. V gene TRBV7-9 combines with J gene TRBJ2-7; D perhaps matches TRBD1 (6 bases). The source material was PBMCs. CDR3 nucleotides: TGTGCCAGCAGCCTACAGGGACCTATAGGCGACGAGCAGTACTTC. Translation gives CASSLQGPIGDEQYF.